A selection of T cell receptor beta chains follows, all from one sample in a study of T cell responses to AZD1222 COVID-19 vaccine. Assay used: immunoSEQ multiplex PCR; TCRdb lists only in-frame clones, some missing. The sample lists 75,000 to 90,000 clones; 91% were seen once. The material sequenced was peripheral blood, taken 28 days after the second AZD1222 dose. These receptor sequences come from an adult who received the AZD1222 COVID-19 vaccine. CDR3s include the opening cysteine and the closing phenylalanine or tryptophan. The order of the fields is J gene, V gene, D gene, clone size, CDR3 DNA, CDR3 protein. The D gene is left open where the match is weak. Size is stated for part of the rows, as once, few or many counts, or as a class when the clone is expanded.

TRBJ2-7 TRBV3-1/TRBV3-2 NA NA TGTGCCAGCAGCCAAGCCTCCGAGCAGTACTTC CASSQASEQYF
TRBJ1-2 TRBV6-5 NA once TGTGCCAGCAGTTACTCGACGGGGGATAGGAATGGCTACACCTTC CASSYSTGDRNGYTF
TRBJ1-1 TRBV5-1 TRBD1 few TGCGCCAGCAGCTCAGGGGGTCCTGAAGCTTTCTTT CASSSGGPEAFF
TRBJ2-7 TRBV2 TRBD2 NA TGTGCCAGCAGAGCGGGAGGGTACGAGCAGTACTTC CASRAGGYEQYF
TRBJ2-7 TRBV3-1/TRBV3-2 NA NA TGTGCCAGCAGCCGGACTAACCTCGAGGACGAGCAGTACTTC CASSRTNLEDEQYF
TRBJ2-3 TRBV5-1 TRBD2 NA TGCGCCAGCAGTTCCGGACTAGTGGTCACAGATACGCAGTATTTT CASSSGLVVTDTQYF
TRBJ1-1 TRBV25-1 NA NA TGTGCCAGCAGTGAATCAGTCAGCAGCCAAGAAGCTTTCTTT CASSESVSSQEAFF
TRBJ1-1 TRBV6-1 NA NA TGTGCCAGCAGTGAACTTTGGGGAGGTAGGACTGAAGCTTTCTTT CASSELWGGRTEAFF
TRBJ2-1 TRBV6-4 TRBD2 NA TGTGCCAGCAGTCAGACCGGGGGGGAGACTGAGCAGTTCTTC CASSQTGGETEQFF
TRBJ2-1 TRBV5-4 TRBD1 NA TGTGCCAGCAGCTTGAACAGGGGAAAGACCAATGAGCAGTTCTTC CASSLNRGKTNEQFF
TRBJ2-3 TRBV6-2/TRBV6-3 NA NA TGTGCCAGCAGTTACGTATCTCCTAGCACAGATACGCAGTATTTT CASSYVSPSTDTQYF
TRBJ2-7 TRBV19 NA NA TGTGCCAGTAGTCTGAGACAGTCCTACGAGCAGTACTTC CASSLRQSYEQYF
TRBJ2-1 TRBV9 TRBD2 NA TGTGCCAGCAGCCCTAGTCGCGGGGGGGAACGTTGGAATGAGCAGTTCTTC CASSPSRGGERWNEQFF
TRBJ2-3 TRBV7-2 NA NA TGTGCCAGCAGCTTCGTGGGAGATACGCAGTATTTT CASSFVGDTQYF
TRBJ1-6 TRBV4-2 NA NA TGTGCCAGCAGCCAAGAAGGGTTGAGCTCCTATAATTCACCCCTCCACTTT CASSQEGLSSYNSPLHF
TRBJ1-2 TRBV28 NA NA TGTGCCAGCAGTCCCGCCATTAACTATGGCTACACCTTC CASSPAINYGYTF
TRBJ1-1 TRBV6-5 NA NA TGTGCCAGCAGTTACGCCGGCAGCCGGGGCACTGAAGCTTTCTTT CASSYAGSRGTEAFF
TRBJ2-1 TRBV15 NA NA TGTGCCACCAGCAGAACAGGGACTGAGAATGAGCAGTTCTTC CATSRTGTENEQFF
TRBJ2-1 TRBV7-9 NA NA TGTGCCAGCATCGCCTTAGCGACCTACAATGAGCAGTTCTTC CASIALATYNEQFF
TRBJ1-4 TRBV28 NA NA TGTGCCAGCAGTTCGAAGCCCCGATCAACTAATGAAAAACTGTTTTTT CASSSKPRSTNEKLFF
TRBJ2-1 TRBV28 TRBD1 NA TGTGCCAGCAGTAGACAGGGGGTTGATGAGCAGTTCTTC CASSRQGVDEQFF
TRBJ2-3 TRBV6-2/TRBV6-3 TRBD2 NA TGTGCCAGCAGTTACTCTCTAGCGGGAGGTTTGTCAGATACGCAGTATTTT CASSYSLAGGLSDTQYF
TRBJ2-7 TRBV30 TRBD1 few TGTGCGTGGACAGGGGGCCACGAGCAGTACTTC CAWTGGHEQYF
TRBJ2-3 TRBV24-1 TRBD2 NA TGTGCCACCAGTGATAATGCGAGGGCTAGCGGGACGATCACAGATACGCAGTATTTT CATSDNARASGTITDTQYF
TRBJ2-4 TRBV7-9 TRBD1 NA TGTGCCAGCAGCTCGGACAGGGAGGCCAAAAACATTCAGTACTTC CASSSDREAKNIQYF
TRBJ1-2 TRBV27 TRBD1 NA TGTGCCAGCAGGGGACTCGGGACAGACTATGGCTACACCTTC CASRGLGTDYGYTF
TRBJ2-1 TRBV7-6 TRBD2 NA TGTGCCAGCAGCTTAGAACTAGCGGGGGAAAATGAGCAGTTCTTC CASSLELAGENEQFF
TRBJ1-6 TRBV29-1 TRBD1 NA TGCAGCGTTGAAGTACCGGGACAGGGAGGTTCCCTCCACTTT CSVEVPGQGGSLHF
TRBJ2-1 TRBV5-6 NA NA TGTGCCAGCAGCCTATCCCGATGGGAGGTGAGGTACAATGAGCAGTTCTTC CASSLSRWEVRYNEQFF
TRBJ1-5 TRBV12-3/TRBV12-4 NA NA TGTGCCAGCAGTTTAGCAAGAAATCAGCCCCAGCATTTT CASSLARNQPQHF
TRBJ2-1 TRBV5-1 TRBD2 NA TGCGCCAGCAGCTTGGGACTAGCGGGAGGAAGTAGTGAGCAGTTCTTC CASSLGLAGGSSEQFF
TRBJ2-1 TRBV19 NA NA TGTGCCAGTAGTATGGGCACCTACAATGAGCAGTTCTTC CASSMGTYNEQFF
TRBJ2-7 TRBV6-2/TRBV6-3 NA NA TGTGCCAGCAGCCGGACAGATTACTACGAGCAGTACTTC CASSRTDYYEQYF
TRBJ2-7 TRBV18 NA NA TGTGCCAGCTCACCAATAGTGGGGGTTGACGAGCAGTACTTC CASSPIVGVDEQYF
TRBJ1-4 TRBV28 NA NA TGTGCCAGCAGTTTAATCCGGCGGGTCGAAAAACTGTTTTTT CASSLIRRVEKLFF
TRBJ2-6 TRBV24-1 NA NA TGTGCCACCAGTGATCGTGGAGTCTCCCCACGTTTAGGGGCCAACGTCCTGACTTTC CATSDRGVSPRLGANVLTF
TRBJ1-1 TRBV9 NA once TGTGCCAGCAGCGCCATTAACACTGAAGCTTTCTTT CASSAINTEAFF
TRBJ1-2 TRBV2 NA once TGTGCCAGCAGTCCAGAGGGGCATGGCTACACCTTC CASSPEGHGYTF
TRBJ1-5 TRBV15 TRBD1 NA TGTGCCACCAGCATAGGACCCGACCTGACAGGGCGAGCCCAGCATTTT CATSIGPDLTGRAQHF
TRBJ1-1 TRBV27 NA NA TGTGCCAGCAGTTTCAGGGGCCCTTACACTGAAGCTTTCTTT CASSFRGPYTEAFF
TRBJ2-3 TRBV30 TRBD2 NA TGTGCCTGGAGTGTAGGGCCTAGCGGGATCGGAACAGATACGCAGTATTTT CAWSVGPSGIGTDTQYF
TRBJ1-4 TRBV6-1 NA NA TGTGCCAGCAGTGAAGGTGGGAGGGGCCGTGAAAAACTGTTTTTT CASSEGGRGREKLFF
TRBJ1-5 TRBV9 NA NA TGTGCCAGCAGCGTAGGGATGGATAGCAATCAGCCCCAGCATTTT CASSVGMDSNQPQHF
TRBJ2-3 TRBV28 TRBD2 NA TGTGCCAGCAGACTAGCGGGCACTAGCACAGATACGCAGTATTTT CASRLAGTSTDTQYF
TRBJ2-3 TRBV9 NA few TGTGCCAGCAGTCGCATCGGGGGTACGCAGTATTTT CASSRIGGTQYF
TRBJ2-5 TRBV7-8 TRBD2 NA TGTGCCAGCAGCTTAATCTATAGCGGGAGGGAGGGAGAGACCCAGTACTTC CASSLIYSGREGETQYF
TRBJ2-5 TRBV9 NA NA TGTGCCAGCAGCGTAGGCGCGATAGGGAGGAATGAGACCCAGTACTTC CASSVGAIGRNETQYF
TRBJ1-5 TRBV21-1 NA NA TGTGCCAGCAGCTCCTCAACGACAGGCAATCAGCCCCAGCATTTT CASSSSTTGNQPQHF
TRBJ2-3 TRBV12-3/TRBV12-4 NA once TGTGCCAGCAGTTTAGCGGCAGATACGCAGTATTTT CASSLAADTQYF
TRBJ2-1 TRBV28 NA NA TGTGCCAGCAGTTTTCCCGACGGCCTCCAAGCTGAGCAGTTCTTC CASSFPDGLQAEQFF
TRBJ1-1 TRBV9 NA NA TGTGCCAGCAGCGTAGCGGGGGGATCGGCTTTCTTT CASSVAGGSAFF
TRBJ1-5 TRBV19 NA NA TGTGCCAGTCGGGACGGTAGCAATCAGCCCCAGCATTTT CASRDGSNQPQHF